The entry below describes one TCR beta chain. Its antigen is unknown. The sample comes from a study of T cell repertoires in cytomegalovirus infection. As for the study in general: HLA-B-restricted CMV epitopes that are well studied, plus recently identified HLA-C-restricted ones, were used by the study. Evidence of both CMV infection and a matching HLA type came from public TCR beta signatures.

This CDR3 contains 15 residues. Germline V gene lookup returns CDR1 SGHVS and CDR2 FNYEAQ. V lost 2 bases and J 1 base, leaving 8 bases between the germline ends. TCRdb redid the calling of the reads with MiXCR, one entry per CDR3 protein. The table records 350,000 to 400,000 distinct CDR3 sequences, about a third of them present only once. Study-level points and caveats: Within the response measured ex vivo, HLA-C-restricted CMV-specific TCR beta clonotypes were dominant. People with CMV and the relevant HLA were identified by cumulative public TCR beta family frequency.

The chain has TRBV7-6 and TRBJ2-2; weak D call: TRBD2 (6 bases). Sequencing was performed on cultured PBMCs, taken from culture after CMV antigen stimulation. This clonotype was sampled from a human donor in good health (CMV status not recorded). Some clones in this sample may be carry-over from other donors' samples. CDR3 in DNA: TGTGCCAGCAGCTTATCTAGCGTGAACACCGGGGAGCTGTTTTTT. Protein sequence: CASSLSSVNTGELFF.